This TCR beta chain is drawn from a study of blood T cell repertoires in COVID-19 (dated by TCRdb to 2020 to 2021). Broadly, across the study: The collaborator samples originated in the United States, Italy and Spain and spanned the acute and convalescent phases of COVID-19. The prospective study material was composed of cDNA or gDNA derived from T cells, B-cell-depleted T cells, or PBMCs. The dataset comprised deeply sampled blood TCRbeta repertoires from subjects exposed to, actively infected with, or recovered from COVID-19. The repertoires were released in a freely available public database meant as a resource for research on the immune response to SARS-CoV-2. Samples came from the ongoing ImmuneRACE study (first 160 participants) plus 1,254 subjects from 6 global collaborators. The sample metadata nearly always contained a de-identified subject ID, COVID-19 status, age in years and sex. Where available, HLA class I and class II types were taken from metadata supplied by the sample provider and were not determined by assay-based typing. Study-wide conclusions, independent of this receptor: The amount of clinical and demographic metadata varied by source and participant and was provided uncurated.

Of note for this clone: The clone's antigen remains unknown. Within one base of it there is no much larger clone, and no base qualities were kept.

TCRbeta CDR3 regions were amplified from genomic DNA using the immunoSEQ Assay, a bias-controlled multiplex PCR. The original methods were these. The number of nucleated cells in each sample was estimated by amplification of reference gene primers within the assay. Sequence reads were collapsed and filtered to measure the absolute abundance of every unique TCRbeta CDR3 rearrangement. For each sample, productive Simpson clonality was calculated as the square root of Simpson's diversity index over productive rearrangements. The immuneACCESS repertoire file appears here via TCRdb, limited to in-frame rearrangements. These files lack a portion of the clones; in checked studies, under half of the deficit traces to unresolved V genes, and the cause of the others is not known. V, J and clone size reflect that table, while D and trimming were determined from the DNA. Recorded for this sample are 200,000 to 250,000 clones; 70% to 90% of them occurred a single time. The ten top clones hold 10% to 11% of the sample.

The CDR3 measures 15 amino acids from cysteine to phenylalanine. Only CDR3 DNA is held: 45 bases, read in frame from base 1. According to the germline V gene, CDR1 reads MNHEY and CDR2 reads SVGAGI. The junction shows trimming of 2 bases on V and 1 base on J, plus 11 bases between the germline ends. In the prospective study, participants were about 18 to 89 years old, resided in under 30 geographic areas of the United States, and were enrolled through a virtual design. To assign participants to cohorts, the prospective study relied on clinical history that participants themselves reported in a screening survey and a study questionnaire. Recovered participants in ImmuneRACE Cohort 3 were defined as having two consecutive negative NP/OP PCR tests, clearance from a healthcare professional, or resolution of symptoms. In the prospective study, mobile phlebotomists collected whole blood, serum and a nasopharyngeal or oropharyngeal swab from each participant. Over an approximately 2-month period, participants in the prospective study had the option of providing additional blood draws and questionnaires. Blood samples from the prospective study were shipped frozen or at room temperature prior to DNA extraction.

This chain is built from TRBV6-5 and TRBJ1-1, with the D gene not clear enough to name. The receptor comes from a man aged 25 to 40 who had recovered from COVID-19. Specimen: PBMCs or T cells enriched from blood (not recorded which). The CDR3 here reads CASSYQMTPNTEAFF. The sequenced DNA: TGTGCCAGCAGTTACCAAATGACACCGAACACTGAAGCTTTCTTT.